The 11 T cell receptor beta chains in this list originate from one sample, sequenced in a study of CD8+ T cells in alopecia areata. After isolation, RNA underwent reverse transcription to generate cDNA as the sequencing template. Assay used: immunoSEQ multiplex PCR; TCRdb lists only in-frame clones, some missing. The table has 60,000 to 85,000 clones, about 71% seen once. Indicated treatment: oral pan-JAK inhibitor, 5-10 mg twice daily. The specimen comprised CD8+ T cells sorted from blood, sampled at week 24, from a patient treated with tofacitinib. Receptors were obtained from a human donor with alopecia areata.

The J gene is TRBJ1-2, the V gene TRBV2; D gene uncertain. V shed 4 bases and J shed 4 bases, with 10 bases lying between them. Germline loops: CDR1 SNHLY, CDR2 FYNNEI. The CDR3 has 13 residues. The CDR3 sequence is CASSGREGYGYTF. CDR3 sequence (DNA): TGTGCCAGCAGTGGTCGGGAAGGCTATGGCTACACCTTC.

The chain links TRBV7-9 to TRBJ2-5; D uncertain. V was clipped by 5 bases and J by 2 bases, with 9 bases between them. Germline CDR1 is SEHNR and CDR2 is FQNEAQ (reference sequence). CDR3 length: 13 residues. In nucleotides, the CDR3 is TGTGCCAGCAGCCTCGACGGTCAAGAGACCCAGTACTTC. It yields the protein CASSLDGQETQYF.

Concerning this clone: One end of the junction varies from germline; a read error may be responsible. The chain recombines TRBV29-1 with TRBJ2-1; 10 bases are a match to TRBD2. The CDR3 is 12 amino acids. Germline CDR1 reads SQVTM; CDR2 reads ANQGSEA. CDR3 coding DNA: TGTGGGACGCTAGCGGGAGCCAATGAGCAGTTCTTC. Protein sequence: CGTLAGANEQFF.

The rearrangement uses TRBV4-1 and TRBJ1-2, with TRBD1 matching 10 bases. Germline CDR1 is MGHRA and CDR2 is YSYEKL. The CDR3 covers 16 residues. V lost 3 bases to trimming and J lost 7 bases; unmatched junction nucleotides: 11. The CDR3 DNA sequence: TGCGCCAGCAGCCACCCTGTGACAGGGGGCGAGGTTGGCTACACCTTC. It yields the protein CASSHPVTGGEVGYTF.

The rearrangement links TRBV9 to TRBJ2-5; 9 nucleotides match TRBD2. Germline loops: CDR1 SGDLS, CDR2 YYNGEE. The CDR3 runs 15 residues. After removal of 2 bases from V and 0 bases from J, the junction contained 2 bases not matched to a gene. CDR3 coding DNA: TGTGCCAGCAGCGTTAGCGGGGGCTACCAAGAGACCCAGTACTTC. Its translation: CASSVSGGYQETQYF.

V gene TRBV9 combines with J gene TRBJ2-3, with 14 nucleotides matching TRBD2. Germline loops: CDR1 SGDLS, CDR2 YYNGEE. The CDR3 contains 16 residues. Trimming cost V 0 bases and J 6 bases; bases outside gene matches: 3. CDR3 loop: CASSVAGLAGDDTQYF. The CDR3 DNA reads as TGTGCCAGCAGCGTAGCGGGACTAGCGGGGGATGATACGCAGTATTTT.

The chain carries TRBV6-6 and TRBJ2-3; the match to TRBD2 covers 7 bases. The CDR3 is 15 amino acids. Unmatched junction bases numbered 8, after V lost 2 bases and J lost 6 bases. CDR1 MNHNY and CDR2 SVGAGI come from the germline V gene (reference sequence). The CDR3 DNA reads as TGTGCCAGCAGTTACGAGACGGGAGGTGCGGATACGCAGTATTTT. Its translation is CASSYETGGADTQYF.

This chain joins TRBV29-1 and TRBJ2-2, with 9 bases lining up with TRBD1. CDR1 SQVTM and CDR2 ANQGSEA come from the germline V gene. The CDR3 length is 13 residues. J gave up 7 bases and V 7 bases, and 7 bases lay outside the gene matches. The CDR3 loop is CSAVDRGDGELFF. The DNA for the CDR3 is TGCAGCGCGGTGGACAGGGGCGACGGGGAGCTGTTTTTT.

A few counts support this clone. The chain links TRBV27 to TRBJ2-1, with 9 bases identical to TRBD2. The germline V gene has CDR1 MNHEY and CDR2 SMNVEV (reference sequence). This CDR3 has 16 residues. V shed 2 bases and J 6 bases; nucleotides not matched to a gene: 8. DNA of the CDR3: TGTGCCAGCAGTTTAGCACTAGCGGGCAGGGTCAATGAGCAGTTCTTC. Its translation: CASSLALAGRVNEQFF.

The V call is TRBV25-1, the J call TRBJ2-7; D is possibly TRBD1 (6 bases). The germline gives CDR1 MGHDK, CDR2 SYGVNS. CDR3 length: 11 residues. V lost 6 bases and J 12 bases, leaving 15 bases between the germline ends. CDR3 coding DNA: TGTGCCAGCAGCTTGGTAGGACAGTGGTACTTC. Translated, it gives CASSLVGQWYF.

The rearrangement links TRBV6-1 to TRBJ1-1; D remains unclear. This CDR3 comprises 11 residues. The V end was cut by 7 bases, the J end by 0 bases, with 3 bases between. CDR1 MNHNS and CDR2 SASEGT come from the germline V gene. In nucleotides, the CDR3 is TGTGCCAGCATCATGAACACTGAAGCTTTCTTT. Encoded protein: CASIMNTEAFF.